One and the same sample provided the 2 T cell receptor beta chains below, sequenced in a study of identical twins. MiXCR, applied by TCRdb to the 5' RACE reads, yields one record per CDR3 protein. There are 280,000 or so distinct CDR3 sequences in the sample; roughly 8.6% occur only once, and around 2.1% lies in the top ten. This sample also appeared in a second study, on yellow fever vaccine responses in identical twins.

Material for sequencing was memory (CD45RO+) T cells sorted from blood. The receptor source for this set is a woman in her late teens or twenties in good health.

At least ten counts were recorded for this clonotype. The chain recombines TRBV28 with TRBJ1-1, with 9 positions matching TRBD1. This CDR3 region has 14 residues. The V segment lost 5 bases and the J segment 7 bases; nucleotides outside the gene matches: 8. Germline V gene lookup returns CDR1 MDHEN and CDR2 SYDVKM. CDR3 DNA: TGTGCCAGCAGTACCGGGGACAGGGTTGGTGAAGCTTTCTTT. Encoded protein: CASSTGDRVGEAFF.

This clonotype was observed at least ten times. The chain is built from TRBV2 and TRBJ1-5; TRBD1 agrees at 7 bases. Unmatched junction bases numbered 3, after V lost 4 bases and J lost 0 bases. The CDR3 spans 15 residues. Germline loops: CDR1 SNHLY, CDR2 FYNNEI. CDR3 in amino acids: CASSGDRVSNQPQHF. The CDR3 DNA is TGTGCCAGCAGTGGAGACAGGGTTAGCAATCAGCCCCAGCATTTT.